The 29 T cell receptor beta chains reported below all come from one sample, sequenced in a study of beta chain features in type 1 diabetes. Isolated RNA was reverse transcribed in full, so expressed TCRB transcripts were sequenced. The data were produced by immunoSEQ multiplex PCR, yet TCRdb's version contains in-frame clones alone and is incomplete. Of 850,000 to 900,000 clones listed, 15% to 20% were seen once; the top ten hold around 0.02%. Sequencing was carried out using naive CD4+ T cells from blood. These receptors all stem from a woman under 30 in good health.

V and J are TRBV15 and TRBJ2-7; 9 bases align to TRBD2. The CDR3 totals 18 residues. Germline V lookup: CDR1 LNHNV, CDR2 YYDKDF (reference sequence). The trim removed 0 bases at V and 6 bases at J, leaving 15 bases unmatched. CDR3 loop: CATSRDRARVSGSFEQYF. The CDR3 DNA reads TGTGCCACCAGCAGAGATCGGGCCAGGGTTAGCGGGAGTTTCGAGCAGTACTTC.

The chain recombines TRBV4-1 with TRBJ1-5, with 9 nucleotides matching TRBD1. Germline assignment: CDR1 MGHRA and CDR2 YSYEKL. The CDR3 totals 18 residues. V lost 4 bases and J lost 0; bases outside the gene matches: 10. CDR3 in amino acids: CASSPGQGGGHSNQPQHF. DNA for the CDR3: TGCGCCAGCAGCCCGGGACAGGGAGGGGGCCATAGCAATCAGCCCCAGCATTTT.

V usage is TRBV7-8 and J usage is TRBJ2-5; TRBD2 is a possible D gene (6 bases). CDR1 and CDR2 from the germline V gene are SGHVS and FQNEAQ. CDR3 length: 13 amino acids. The V gene lost 5 bases and the J gene lost 2 bases, with 9 bases spanning the gap. This CDR3 is CASSPAGQETQYF. The CDR3 DNA reads as TGTGCCAGCAGCCCGGCGGGGCAAGAGACCCAGTACTTC.

The chain combines TRBV7-2 with TRBJ2-7; D unclear. V shed 5 bases and J shed 0 bases, with 14 bases lying between them. Per germline, CDR1 SGHTA and CDR2 FQGNSA. The CDR3 has 15 amino acids. CDR3 protein: CASSVERLDSYEQYF. The CDR3 DNA is TGTGCCAGCAGCGTCGAGAGGCTAGACTCCTACGAGCAGTACTTC.

This clone was picked up one time. The chain joins TRBV11-2 to TRBJ1-1, with D perhaps matching TRBD1 (5 bases). The CDR3 is 14 residues long. Trimming removed 4 bases from V and 1 base from J, with 10 bases in between. Germline-derived CDR1 and CDR2 are SGHAT and FQNNGV. CDR3 region: CASSSLTANTEAFF. CDR3 in DNA: TGTGCCAGCAGCTCTTTGACAGCGAACACTGAAGCTTTCTTT.

This clone was observed a few times. The chain combines TRBV5-5 with TRBJ2-1, with 11 bases aligning to TRBD2. V shed 0 bases, J shed 9 bases, and the junction held 2 bases outside the gene matches. CDR3 length: 14 amino acids. Germline CDR1 reads SGHKS; CDR2 reads YYEKEE (reference sequence). The CDR3 is CASSLGLAGSEQFF. The CDR3 DNA reads TGTGCCAGCAGCTTGGGACTAGCGGGGAGTGAGCAGTTCTTC.

This clone was seen only a few times. V usage is TRBV6-5 and J usage is TRBJ1-1; TRBD1 matches 7 bases. Germline V gene data show CDR1 as MNHEY and CDR2 as SVGAGI. V trimming: 6 bases; J trimming: 7 bases; junction bases outside the gene matches: 5. CDR3 length equals 12 residues. CDR3 protein: CASSLGQSEAFF. The CDR3 nucleotides read TGTGCCAGCAGCCTGGGACAGAGTGAAGCTTTCTTT.

The chain employs TRBV7-9 and TRBJ1-1; TRBD1 is a possible D gene (5 bases). The CDR3 sequence is 14 residues long. Between the trimmed V and J ends, which lost 5 bases and 4 bases, there was a span of 14 bases. Germline V gives CDR1 SEHNR, CDR2 FQNEAQ (reference sequence). CDR3 DNA sequence: TGTGCCAGCAGCATCGGGACTTTTAGCACTGAAGCTTTCTTT. It encodes CASSIGTFSTEAFF.

This clone has more than one count but fewer than ten. The chain couples TRBV15 to TRBJ1-2; 8 bases line up with TRBD1. V lost 1 base to trimming and J lost 4 bases; unmatched junction nucleotides: 5. The CDR3 sequence is 15 residues long. Germline values: CDR1 LNHNV, CDR2 YYDKDF (reference sequence). Written as DNA, the CDR3 is TGTGCCACCAGCAGAGGTTCAGGGGGCGGCTATGGCTACACCTTC. It codes for CATSRGSGGGYGYTF.

The chain employs TRBV5-4 and TRBJ2-2; the D gene is possibly TRBD1 (6 bases). Germline V gives CDR1 SGHNT, CDR2 YYREEE (reference sequence). CDR3 size: 17 residues. V was trimmed by 1 base and J by 4 bases, leaving 17 bases between them. In DNA, the CDR3 is TGTGCCAGCAGCTTGCAGACAGGCACGTCAATCACCGGGGAGCTGTTTTTT. This encodes CASSLQTGTSITGELFF.

The V call is TRBV6-5, the J call TRBJ2-1; D remains ambiguous. CDR1 and CDR2 from the germline V gene are MNHEY and SVGAGI. V shed 8 bases and J shed 7 bases, with 12 bases lying between them. The CDR3 spans 12 residues. CDR3 sequence (DNA): TGTGCCAGCCGAAGGGTCGTGAATGAGCAGTTCTTC. It specifies CASRRVVNEQFF.

The chain employs TRBV28 and TRBJ1-2, with 7 bases lining up with TRBD1. V lost 4 bases, J lost 2 bases, and 7 bases stayed unmatched. Germline CDR1 and CDR2: MDHEN and SYDVKM. The CDR3 runs 15 residues. Here the CDR3 reads CASSYGQARNYGYTF. DNA of the CDR3: TGTGCCAGCAGTTACGGACAGGCTCGAAACTATGGCTACACCTTC.

As DNA, the CDR3 is TGTGCCAGCAGTCCGTTACGGGGAGCGGGCCTCTACAATGAGCAGTTCTTC. Translation gives CASSPLRGAGLYNEQFF. The gene calls are TRBV28 and TRBJ2-1; a possible D gene is TRBD2 (6 bases). The CDR3 covers 17 residues. CDR1 is MDHEN and CDR2 is SYDVKM in the germline V gene. Trimming stripped 5 bases from V and 3 bases from J, with 20 bases between.

A few counts support this clone. V is TRBV9 and J is TRBJ1-1; no reliable D call. The CDR3 is 13 residues long. Germline V CDR1 and CDR2: SGDLS, YYNGEE. Trimming stripped 3 bases from V and 1 base from J, with 7 bases between. CDR3 loop: CASSADKNTEAFF. CDR3 nucleotide sequence: TGTGCCAGCAGCGCAGACAAGAACACTGAAGCTTTCTTT.

This clone was detected a few times. The chain joins TRBV4-3 to TRBJ1-1; D possibly corresponds to TRBD1 (5 bases). V lost 4 bases and J lost 4, with 10 bases in between. Germline CDR1 is LGHNA and CDR2 is YSLEER. CDR3 size: 13 residues. As DNA, the CDR3 is TGCGCCAGCAGCCGGCAGGGAGTCACTGAAGCTTTCTTT. Its protein is CASSRQGVTEAFF.

This chain connects TRBV18 to TRBJ1-1, with 7 bases fitting TRBD1. The CDR3 is 13 residues long. Germline CDR1 reads KGHSH; CDR2 reads LQKENI. V dropped 4 bases and J dropped 5; count of bases not matched to a gene: 4. CDR3 DNA sequence: TGTGCCAGCTCACTGCAGGGGGGTACTGAAGCTTTCTTT. Protein sequence: CASSLQGGTEAFF.

The V and J genes are TRBV5-8 and TRBJ2-1, with D perhaps TRBD2 (5 bases). The V gene's germline CDR1 is SGHTS and CDR2 YDEGEE. The V gene lost 5 bases and the J gene lost 1 base, with 13 bases spanning the gap. This CDR3 comprises 15 residues. The CDR3 DNA follows: TGTGCCAGCAGTTCACCCGGGGTATCCTACAATGAGCAGTTCTTC. It is translated as CASSSPGVSYNEQFF.

The CDR3 reads CASSQVPGQYYNEQFF. The CDR3 DNA sequence: TGTGCCAGCAGCCAAGTGCCCGGACAATACTACAATGAGCAGTTCTTC. The chain employs TRBV4-2 and TRBJ2-1; perhaps TRBD1 as D (5 bases). Germline CDR1 and CDR2: LGHNA and YNFKEQ. V lost 1 base and J 3 bases, leaving 13 bases between the germline ends. The CDR3 runs to 16 residues.

This chain connects TRBV29-1 to TRBJ2-2; perhaps TRBD1 as D (5 bases). Between the trimmed V and J ends, which lost 7 bases and 6 bases, there was a span of 15 bases. This CDR3 is 13 amino acids long. Germline V gene data show CDR1 as SQVTM and CDR2 as ANQGSEA. CDR3 sequence reads: CSEHVWGSGELFF. CDR3 DNA sequence: TGCAGCGAACATGTGTGGGGCTCCGGGGAGCTGTTTTTT.

There are a few counts of this clone. The chain couples TRBV7-3 to TRBJ2-1, with D tentatively TRBD1 (6 bases). V was shortened by 5 bases and J by 4 bases, with 12 bases between the two germline ends. The V gene's germline CDR1 is SGHTA and CDR2 FQGTGA. This CDR3 has 14 amino acids. This chain's CDR3 is CASSPGAEYNEQFF. As DNA, the CDR3 is TGTGCCAGCAGCCCAGGGGCAGAGTACAATGAGCAGTTCTTC.

This clone was observed a few times. The rearrangement joins TRBV10-3 to TRBJ1-5; 7 bases are a match to TRBD1. The CDR3 length is 14 residues. Germline V gene sequence: CDR1 ENHRY, CDR2 SYGVKD. V shed 9 bases and J 3 bases; nucleotides not matched to a gene: 8. As DNA, the CDR3 is TGTGCCATTTCGGACAGGTTGGACAATCAGCCCCAGCATTTT. This gives the protein CAISDRLDNQPQHF.

This clone was observed a handful of times. The chain couples TRBV5-6 to TRBJ1-2; perhaps TRBD1 as D (6 bases). Deletions cut 1 base from V and 3 bases from J, with 13 bases between. The CDR3 length is 15 residues. Germline V lookup: CDR1 SGHDT, CDR2 YYEEEE. CDR3: CASSLLGGADYGYTF. CDR3 nucleotides: TGTGCCAGCAGCTTGCTCGGGGGCGCAGACTATGGCTACACCTTC.

The chain couples TRBV14 to TRBJ2-1; D possibly matches TRBD1 or TRBD2 (5 bases each). V lost 1 base, J lost 0 bases, and 7 bases lay in between. This CDR3 contains 15 residues. Per germline, CDR1 SGHDN and CDR2 FVKESK. The CDR3 region has the DNA TGTGCCAGCAGCCAAGTGGGGACCTCCTACAATGAGCAGTTCTTC. Translating gives CASSQVGTSYNEQFF. Variable domain in full (rest from reference TRBV14 and TRBJ2-1): EAGVTQFPSHSVIEKGQTVTLRCDPISGHDNLYWYRRVMGKEIKFLLHFVKESKQDESGMPNNRFLAERTGGTYSTLKVQPAELEDSGVYFCASSQVGTSYNEQFFGPGTRLTVL.

This sequence joins TRBV5-1 and TRBJ2-6, with no clear D. V was trimmed by 0 bases and J by 0 bases, leaving 7 bases between them. In germline, CDR1 is SGHRS, CDR2 YFSETQ. The CDR3 has 16 residues. This CDR3 reads CASSLATGSGANVLTF. CDR3 nucleotide sequence: TGCGCCAGCAGCTTGGCCACTGGCTCTGGGGCCAACGTCCTGACTTTC.

The chain joins TRBV15 to TRBJ1-4; no clear D gene. Germline lookup yields CDR1 LNHNV and CDR2 YYDKDF (reference sequence). CDR3 length: 13 amino acids. V was clipped by 2 bases and J by 7 bases, with 8 bases between them. The CDR3 region has the DNA TGTGCCACCAGCAGAAGTCTTAGTGAAAAACTGTTTTTT. Residues: CATSRSLSEKLFF.

In DNA, the CDR3 is TGTGCCAGCAGCCCGTCTCTTCGATCAGGGAATGGAAACACCATATATTTT. Translated: CASSPSLRSGNGNTIYF. V is TRBV7-9 and J is TRBJ1-3; tentatively, D is TRBD1 (5 bases). This CDR3 spans 17 amino acids. In germline, CDR1 is SEHNR, CDR2 FQNEAQ (reference sequence). Deletions cut 5 bases from V and 3 bases from J, with 20 bases between.

This clone showed up just a few times. This chain uses TRBV27 with TRBJ1-3, with 8 nucleotides matching TRBD1. The CDR3 loop spans 13 amino acids. CDR1 and CDR2 from the germline V gene are MNHEY and SMNVEV (reference sequence). The trim removed 6 bases at V and 7 bases at J, leaving 5 bases unmatched. The CDR3 DNA follows: TGTGCCAGCAGGCGCACAGGGGGTAACACCATATATTTT. Amino acids: CASRRTGGNTIYF.

The chain has TRBV27 and TRBJ1-1, with D unresolved. Germline CDR1 MNHEY, CDR2 SMNVEV (reference sequence). The CDR3 extends over 14 amino acids. V was pared by 4 bases and J by 1 base, with 10 bases between. The CDR3 coding sequence is TGTGCCAGCAGTTCTCACAATCAGAACACTGAAGCTTTCTTT. It translates to CASSSHNQNTEAFF.

The J gene is TRBJ2-3, the V gene TRBV5-1; possibly TRBD1 for D (5 bases). The V end lost 0 bases, the J end lost 3 bases, and 11 bases lay between the germline ends. Germline assignment: CDR1 SGHRS and CDR2 YFSETQ. The CDR3 has 15 residues. In DNA, the CDR3 is TGCGCCAGCAGCTTGGCGGCCAGGGTGACAGATACGCAGTATTTT. Protein sequence: CASSLAARVTDTQYF.